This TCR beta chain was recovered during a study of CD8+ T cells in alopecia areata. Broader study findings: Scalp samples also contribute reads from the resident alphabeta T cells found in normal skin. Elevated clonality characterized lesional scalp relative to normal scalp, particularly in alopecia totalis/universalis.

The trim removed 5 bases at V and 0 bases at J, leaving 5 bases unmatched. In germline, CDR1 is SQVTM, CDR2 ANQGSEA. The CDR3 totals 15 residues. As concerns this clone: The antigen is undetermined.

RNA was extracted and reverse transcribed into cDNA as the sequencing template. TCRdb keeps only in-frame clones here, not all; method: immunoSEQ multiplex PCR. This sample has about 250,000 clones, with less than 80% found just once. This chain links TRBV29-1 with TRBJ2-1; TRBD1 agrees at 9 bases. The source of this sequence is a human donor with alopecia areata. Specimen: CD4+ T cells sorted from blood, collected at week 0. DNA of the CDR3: TGCAGCGTTAGAGGGACAGGGAGCTCCTACAATGAGCAGTTCTTC. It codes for CSVRGTGSSYNEQFF.